What follows are 15 T cell receptor beta chains derived from one specimen sequenced in a study of OX40 agonist ivuxolimab in advanced cancers. This table comes from immunoSEQ multiplex PCR, and its TCRdb copy is limited to in-frame clones, with some not included. In the table there are over 60,000 clones, around 91% of which are singletons. Sequenced material: CD4+ or CD8+ T cells sorted from blood, taken in a trial of the OX40 agonist ivuxolimab. These receptors came from an adult with an advanced solid tumor such as melanoma, head and neck, liver or kidney cancer.

In its sample, this clone was seen once. This chain joins TRBV29-1 and TRBJ2-7, with 13 bases that match TRBD2. After removal of 8 bases from V and 7 bases from J, the junction contained 8 bases not matched to a gene. CDR3 length: 13 residues. CDR1 is SQVTM, CDR2 ANQGSEA, per germline. In DNA, the CDR3 is TGCAGCCTAAGACTAGCGGGAGGAAGTGAGCAGTACTTC. Amino acids: CSLRLAGGSEQYF.

The count of this clone is one. The chain is built from TRBV28 and TRBJ1-3, with D unclear. The CDR3 has 15 amino acids. Looked up from germline, CDR1 is MDHEN and CDR2 is SYDVKM. The V and J ends lost 6 bases and 3 bases respectively, with 15 bases between them. The CDR3: CASSDANFVGNTIYF. As DNA, the CDR3 is TGTGCCAGCAGCGACGCAAACTTTGTTGGAAACACCATATATTTT.

The V and J genes are TRBV5-6 and TRBJ2-6; D possibly matches TRBD1 or TRBD2 (5 bases each). V lost 4 bases and J 1 base, leaving 21 bases between the germline ends. Germline assignment: CDR1 SGHDT and CDR2 YYEEEE. The CDR3 sequence is 19 residues long. The CDR3, as DNA: TGTGCCAGCAGCCAGGTGGGGGACCCCAACACTTCTGGGGCCAACGTCCTGACTTTC. It is translated as CASSQVGDPNTSGANVLTF.

In regard to this clone: Other nucleotide sequences in the sample specify the same CDR3. The chain has TRBV10-1 and TRBJ1-1; TRBD1 agrees at 7 bases. This CDR3 comprises 11 residues. Per germline, CDR1 WNHNN and CDR2 SYGVQD (reference sequence). V shed 8 bases and J 5 bases; nucleotides not matched to a gene: 2. The CDR3 nucleotides are TGCGCCAGCTCGACAGGGACTGAAGCTTTCTTT. Its protein is CASSTGTEAFF.

In its sample, this clone was seen once. The chain couples TRBV19 to TRBJ2-3; 10 bases fit TRBD1. Trimming at V came to 3 bases and at J to 2 bases, leaving 5 bases not matched to a gene. Germline CDR1 reads LNHDA; CDR2 reads SQIVND (reference sequence). The CDR3 sequence is 16 residues long. The CDR3: CASSILGQGNTDTQYF. The DNA for the CDR3 is TGTGCCAGTAGTATTCTGGGACAGGGGAACACAGATACGCAGTATTTT.

The rearrangement links TRBV4-2 to TRBJ1-2; D unclear. Trimming left V 0 bases short and J 5 bases short, with 10 bases between. From germline, CDR1 is LGHNA and CDR2 YNFKEQ. The CDR3 runs to 14 residues. The CDR3 nucleotides read TGTGCCAGCAGCCAAGATATCACAGATTATGGCTACACCTTC. Protein sequence: CASSQDITDYGYTF.

The chain recombines TRBV5-1 with TRBJ1-2, with 8 bases matching TRBD1. The CDR3 spans 15 residues. Germline V gives CDR1 SGHRS, CDR2 YFSETQ. With V trimmed by 0 bases and J by 8 bases, 9 bases remained unmatched. For the CDR3, the DNA is TGCGCCAGCAGCTTGGCGGCAGGGGGCGCGGGAGGCTACACCTTC. Its protein product is CASSLAAGGAGGYTF.

V gene TRBV7-8 combines with J gene TRBJ2-2, with 9 bases fitting TRBD2. Germline lookup yields CDR1 SGHVS and CDR2 FQNEAQ. The V segment lost 2 bases and the J segment 1 base; nucleotides outside the gene matches: 5. The CDR3 consists of 17 residues. The CDR3 DNA follows: TGTGCCAGCAGCTTACCTCCTAGCGGGGTGAACACCGGGGAGCTGTTTTTT. This sequence encodes CASSLPPSGVNTGELFF.

This sequence joins TRBV30 and TRBJ1-1, with D possibly being TRBD1 (5 bases). The V and J ends lost 0 bases and 0 bases respectively, with 8 bases between them. CDR1 is GTSNPN, CDR2 SVGIG, per germline (reference sequence). There are 14 residues in the CDR3. The CDR3 here is CAWSVGHMNTEAFF. In nucleotides, the CDR3 is TGTGCCTGGAGTGTGGGGCATATGAACACTGAAGCTTTCTTT.

The chain uses TRBV15 and TRBJ1-2; D gene ambiguous. CDR3 length equals 14 residues. Between the trimmed V and J ends, which lost 3 bases and 8 bases, there was a span of 16 bases. Germline CDR1 LNHNV, CDR2 YYDKDF (reference sequence). The CDR3 sequence is CATSSTQDIIGYTF. The CDR3 DNA follows: TGTGCCACCAGCAGCACTCAGGATATCATCGGCTACACCTTC.

The rearrangement links TRBV6-4 to TRBJ1-2; 9 bases are a match to TRBD1. CDR1 and CDR2 from the germline V gene are MRHNA and SNTAGT. J gave up 7 bases and V 4 bases, and 13 bases lay outside the gene matches. This CDR3 is 16 amino acids long. The CDR3, as DNA: TGTGCCAGCAGTGTAAACGCATGGGGACAGGGTTTTGGCTACACCTTC. This sequence encodes CASSVNAWGQGFGYTF.

The chain is built from TRBV11-2 and TRBJ2-3; D might be TRBD1 (5 bases). Germline values: CDR1 SGHAT, CDR2 FQNNGV. The CDR3 is made up of 16 amino acids. V shed 5 bases and J shed 0 bases, with 15 bases lying between them. CDR3 nucleotide sequence: TGTGCCAGCAGCGTTGACAGATCACCTAGCACAGATACGCAGTATTTT. It translates to CASSVDRSPSTDTQYF.

This clone was counted only a few times. The chain employs TRBV9 and TRBJ2-4; 11 bases are a match to TRBD2. Trimming took 4 bases from V and 3 from J; bases not matched to a gene: 12. The CDR3 consists of 18 residues. CDR1 SGDLS and CDR2 YYNGEE come from the germline V gene. The CDR3: CASSPSGLADLSKNIQYF. In DNA, the CDR3 is TGTGCCAGCAGCCCGTCGGGACTAGCGGATCTAAGCAAAAACATTCAGTACTTC.

This clone has only one observation. The J gene is TRBJ2-2, the V gene TRBV2, with 8 bases aligning to TRBD2. V was clipped by 4 bases and J by 4 bases; unmatched bases: 5. From germline, CDR1 is SNHLY and CDR2 FYNNEI. This CDR3 contains 15 residues. CDR3 sequence reads: CASSGTGGLTGELFF. CDR3 nucleotides: TGTGCCAGCAGTGGAACGGGGGGGCTCACCGGGGAGCTGTTTTTT.

This clone was picked up one time. The chain combines TRBV2 with TRBJ2-1; possibly TRBD1 or TRBD2 for D (5 bases each). V lost 4 bases, J lost 6 bases, and 10 bases lay in between. This CDR3 region has 13 residues. CDR1 and CDR2 from the germline V gene are SNHLY and FYNNEI. CDR3 in DNA: TGTGCCAGCAGTGGAGGGCAGGGCAATGAGCAGTTCTTC. It yields the protein CASSGGQGNEQFF.